Detailed here is one T cell receptor (beta chain). This clonotype appeared a few times. The antigen it recognizes is unknown. Base qualities were left out, and no much larger clone turns up one base away. The data were obtained in a study of regulatory T cells in long-lasting Graves disease (dated by TCRdb to the early 2020s). Study-level background: Patients with newly diagnosed Graves' disease had been on antithyroid drugs for under 3 months. The study was registered as a clinical trial and conducted in China. A total of roughly 33 samples were covered by TCR sequencing, comprising 13 persistent and around 20 newly diagnosed Graves' disease patients. Patients with persistent Graves' disease were compared with patients with newly diagnosed Graves' disease using TCR sequencing and RNA sequencing of peripheral blood.

The time point label on this specimen signifies: newly diagnosed GD, antithyroid drugs for less than 3 months. For both TCR sequencing and RNA sequencing, RNA was extracted from PBMCs in TRIzol. The diagnosis of Graves' disease followed American Thyroid Association guidelines. Patients for the study were recruited at an endocrinology department in Xi'an, China. From each patient, approximately 9.9 milliliters of peripheral blood was collected into an EDTA anticoagulant tube. Ficoll Paque Plus density gradient separation was used to isolate PBMCs, and no further T cell sorting was done. An Agilent 2100 Bioanalyzer and agarose gel were used to assess RNA quality, and a NanoDrop 2000 was used to measure RNA concentration. Overall study outcomes, separate from this receptor: A larger number of public clonotypes was shared among persistent patients (approximately 3,000) than among newly diagnosed patients (around 880). Sequencing and analysis were restricted to the TCR beta chain. Persistent Graves' disease patients showed lower TCR Shannon entropy and fewer highly expanded clones than newly diagnosed patients, suggesting clonal expansion. Peripheral blood alone was examined, since thyroid tissue, which constituted the primary lesion, could not be accessed. The authors noted that the small sample size was a limitation that may lower accuracy.

The library was made by multiplex PCR. TCRdb lists the instrument as Illumina HiSeq 4000. To build TCR beta libraries, CDR3 regions were amplified by Arm-PCR using iRepertoire HTBI primers. Before sequencing, the PCR products went through gel purification. Turning to the authors' computational methods: Gene usage analysis of CDR3 amino acid clonotypes relied on the approximately 68 TRBV and fewer than 15 TRBJ segments identified across samples. COPE and FqMerger were used to merge the filtered high-quality paired reads into contigs. BLAST was used to align contigs to IMGT TRBV, TRBD and TRBJ reference genes, and CDR3 was defined according to IMGT. Highly expanded clones were defined as clonotypes with a frequency above 0.1%. Repertoire diversity was measured by Shannon entropy, and V-J evenness by the Gini coefficient. Clonotypes shared by more than one individual were considered public. TCRdb took the public reads, trimmed them with fastp at Q25, ran MiXCR for clone calling and kept in-frame beta chains. Rows with one shared CDR3 protein collapse into an entry with the most common genes and DNA. The V and J calls were determined by TCRdb, not by the authors. The sample has hundreds of thousands of distinct CDR3 sequences on record, about 15% of them singletons. About 20% of the sample is taken by the ten largest.

Another study also made use of these data, one on T cells in Graves' hyperthyroidism and ophthalmopathy. In that second paper, the authors write: A patient counted as having stable Graves' hyperthyroidism if no progression to ophthalmopathy occurred over 18 months of follow-up. Hyperthyroidism patients were newly diagnosed, with disease duration under 2 months, and aged 18 to 65 years. Exclusion was applied to patients with uncontrolled infections, other autoimmune diseases, pregnancy or lactation. Diagnoses were based on clinical symptoms, serum thyroxine and TRAb, thyroid ultrasound and orbital computed tomography. For the first round of RT-PCR on the TCR CDR3, the HTBI primer set was used together with the Qiagen OneStep RT-PCR kit. Most expanded thyroid clonotypes (frequency above 0.001) were also found in blood, which suggests that blood repertoires may mirror thyroid immune responses. Ophthalmopathy was separated from stable hyperthyroidism by a 13 V-J signature model, with over 85% sensitivity and approximately 84% specificity obtained in cross-validation and 80%/75% obtained in testing. In validation, the model predicted progression to ophthalmopathy with approximately 70% sensitivity and approximately 78% specificity, a median of 6.5 months before onset. To identify TCR V-J signatures that set the groups apart, the researchers used a discovery cohort of roughly 100 patients, made up of around 42 with Graves' ophthalmopathy and some 56 with stable Graves' hyperthyroidism. Prospective prediction of ophthalmopathy was tested in an independent validation cohort of approximately 18 hyperthyroidism patients and some 17 patients who later progressed to ophthalmopathy. For training and testing, the 100 patients in the discovery cohort were randomly divided in a 7:3 ratio. Thyroid tissue and blood T-cell repertoires from several Graves' hyperthyroidism patients were also compared in the study. Once sampling was done, hyperthyroidism patients were given methimazole at a starting dose of 30 mg daily, whereas ophthalmopathy patients were given high-dose intravenous methylprednisolone. Libraries were constructed in a second round of multiplex PCR, after which size selection and purification were carried out. The libraries were sequenced on an Illumina HiSeq2000 using paired-end 100 bp reads. SOAPnuke was used to process the raw data, throwing out any read that contained adapters or uncalled bases, had a mean Phred below 15, or lacked an exact constant-primer or identifier match. High-quality paired reads were merged using COPE v1.2.5, and each unique nucleotide sequence was defined as a clonotype. MiTCR v1.1 was used to align the clonotypes against IMGT TRBV, TRBD and TRBJ reference segments. The analysis was restricted to V-J combinations with a frequency above 0.0001, which together covered 99.2% of the repertoires. A TCS score was defined as the ratio of F50 (clonal expansion) to E x V (chaos), with BLOSUM62-based TCRdist applied between CDR3 peptides within each V-J. Welch's t-statistics and random forest reduced roughly 500 V-J features to 13, which were used in a naive Bayes classifier (R e1071). No statistical method was used to set the sample size in advance, and investigators knew the group allocation. The paper describes TCR Vbeta CDR3 sequencing of 135 peripheral blood samples, made up of about 40 ophthalmopathy patients, around 78 hyperthyroidism patients and some 17 progressor patients.

The input for sequencing was peripheral blood mononuclear cells (PBMCs), taken at new diagnosis, from a patient treated with antithyroid drugs. The origin of this receptor is a woman in her 30s with Graves disease. Donor details come from another sample of the same person, matched by shared clones.

CDR3 loop: CASIQGIYEQYF. The nucleotide sequence is given as TGTGCCAGCATCCAGGGGATCTACGAGCAGTACTTC. The chain uses TRBV6-1 and TRBJ2-7, with TRBD1 perhaps the D gene, on 6 matching bases. The CDR3 has 12 amino acids, counting the end cysteine and phenylalanine. The read is trimmed to its CDR3 DNA, 36 bases read in frame from base 1. Trimming costs V 7 bases and J 3 bases, and their ends lie 10 bases apart. CDR1 and CDR2 (MNHNS, SASEGT) derive from the germline V gene.